Following are 17 T cell receptor beta chains from one sample sequenced in a study of blood T cell repertoires in COVID-19. Sequencing used immunoSEQ multiplex PCR; TCRdb keeps in-frame clones, though not all of them. Of hundreds of thousands of clones listed, roughly 82% are singletons. The sample comprised peripheral blood. The receptors stem from an elderly woman with active or convalescent COVID-19.

This chain uses TRBV25-1 with TRBJ2-1, with 9 bases that match TRBD1. This CDR3 contains 17 residues. The V gene end was trimmed by 6 bases and the J gene end by 7 bases; junction bases not matched to a gene: 16. Per germline, CDR1 MGHDK and CDR2 SYGVNS. The CDR3 is CASSRGPGTGKENEQFF. The DNA of the CDR3 is TGTGCCAGCAGCCGAGGGCCGGGGACAGGGAAAGAAAATGAGCAGTTCTTC.

The chain recombines TRBV19 with TRBJ1-1; D not resolved. CDR3 length: 13 amino acids. Germline loops: CDR1 LNHDA, CDR2 SQIVND (reference sequence). Trimming pared 8 bases from V and 10 bases from J, leaving 20 bases between. In nucleotides, the CDR3 is TGTGCCAGTGATTCGGGGTCTCCCAGCAGAGCTTTCTTT. Protein product: CASDSGSPSRAFF.

Many counts were recorded for this clone. V usage is TRBV19 and J usage is TRBJ1-1, with D hard to call. V lost 3 bases, J lost 5 bases, and 10 bases lay in between. In germline, CDR1 is LNHDA, CDR2 SQIVND (reference sequence). This CDR3 is 13 amino acids long. The chain's CDR3 is CASSIDWATEAFF. The CDR3 DNA is TGTGCCAGTAGTATCGATTGGGCAACTGAAGCTTTCTTT.

V is TRBV28 and J is TRBJ1-6; D uncertain. V was clipped by 6 bases and J by 11 bases, with 11 bases between them. This CDR3 region has 12 residues. Germline values: CDR1 MDHEN, CDR2 SYDVKM. The CDR3 loop reads CASRALLAPLHF. The DNA for the CDR3 is TGTGCCAGCAGAGCATTGTTGGCACCCCTCCACTTT.

The V and J genes are TRBV6-1 and TRBJ1-1; tentatively, D is TRBD1 (5 bases). V shed 1 base and J shed 4 bases, with 10 bases lying between them. Germline assignment: CDR1 MNHNS and CDR2 SASEGT. This CDR3 contains 14 residues. CDR3 bases: TGTGCCAGCAGTGAAGGGGCAGGGCCCACTGAAGCTTTCTTT. It encodes CASSEGAGPTEAFF.

V and J are TRBV27 and TRBJ1-5; a weak D match, TRBD1 (6 bases). This CDR3 has 14 residues. V lost 5 bases, J lost 3 bases, and 11 bases lay in between. Germline CDR1 reads MNHEY; CDR2 reads SMNVEV (reference sequence). DNA for the CDR3: TGTGCCAGCAGTCGCGGACAGCCCAATCAGCCCCAGCATTTT. This encodes CASSRGQPNQPQHF.

The chain employs TRBV5-4 and TRBJ1-2; 7 bases map to TRBD1. The CDR3 loop spans 16 amino acids. CDR1 and CDR2 (germline): SGHNT, YYREEE (reference sequence). Trimming took 0 bases from V and 9 from J; bases not matched to a gene: 14. In nucleotides, the CDR3 is TGTGCCAGCAGCTTGGCCACCGGGACAGCGGTCGAGAGCTACACCTTC. Translated: CASSLATGTAVESYTF.

This sequence joins TRBV6-5 and TRBJ1-2, with a possible D match to TRBD1 (6 bases). Trimming shortened V by 5 bases and J by 0 bases, and 13 bases separated the two germline ends. In germline, CDR1 is MNHEY, CDR2 SVGAGI. The CDR3 spans 15 residues. CDR3 nucleotides: TGTGCCAGCAGTCGCCGCAGGACAGCTAACTATGGCTACACCTTC. Translating gives CASSRRRTANYGYTF.

The chain joins TRBV6-5 to TRBJ2-5, with TRBD1 as a possible D gene (6 bases). The V gene's germline CDR1 is MNHEY and CDR2 SVGAGI. CDR3 length: 14 residues. V lost 0 bases and J lost 4, with 9 bases in between. The CDR3 coding sequence is TGTGCCAGCAGTTACTCAGGGGGTGGAGAGACCCAGTACTTC. Translation: CASSYSGGGETQYF.

This rearrangement joins TRBV3-1 (or the pseudogene TRBV3-2) to TRBJ1-3, with D uncertain. This CDR3 has 13 residues. The V and J ends lost 2 bases and 3 bases respectively, with 5 bases between them. Germline V gene sequence: CDR1 LGHDT, CDR2 YNNKEL (reference sequence). The CDR3 spells CASSQFHGNTIYF. CDR3 in DNA: TGTGCCAGCAGCCAATTCCATGGAAACACCATATATTTT.

The chain's CDR3 is CASSWALADTQYF. CDR3 nucleotide sequence: TGTGCCAGCAGCTGGGCCTTGGCAGATACGCAGTATTTT. V and J are TRBV11-1 and TRBJ2-3; D is ambiguous. CDR3 length: 13 residues. V was cut by 4 bases and J by 4 bases, with 9 bases left in between. The V gene's germline CDR1 is SGHAT and CDR2 FQDESV (reference sequence).

The chain couples TRBV30 to TRBJ2-7; 7 nucleotides align to TRBD1. Germline lookup yields CDR1 GTSNPN and CDR2 SVGIG (reference sequence). CDR3 size: 11 residues. V gave up 5 bases and J gave up 4 bases; unmatched junction bases: 2. CDR3: CAWARGYEQYF. In DNA form, the CDR3 reads TGTGCCTGGGCCAGGGGGTACGAGCAGTACTTC.

The genes are TRBV19 and TRBJ1-1; D uncertain. Germline V CDR1 and CDR2: LNHDA, SQIVND (reference sequence). V was shortened by 0 bases and J by 2 bases, with 7 bases between the two germline ends. CDR3 length: 14 amino acids. The CDR3 reads CASSIERANTEAFF. The DNA for the CDR3 is TGTGCCAGTAGTATAGAACGAGCAAACACTGAAGCTTTCTTT.

The chain is built from TRBV9 and TRBJ2-3; D is possibly TRBD1 (6 bases). CDR3 size: 15 residues. CDR1 and CDR2 from the germline V gene are SGDLS and YYNGEE. The ends were cut back, 5 bases at V and 2 bases at J, with 15 bases in the middle. The CDR3 DNA sequence: TGTGCCAGCAGTACAGGGCATGGGAACACAGATACGCAGTATTTT. Encoded protein: CASSTGHGNTDTQYF.

The V gene is TRBV24-1, the J gene TRBJ2-3; 7 positions match TRBD1. V was pared by 3 bases and J by 4 bases, with 12 bases of the junction left unmatched. The CDR3 runs to 17 residues. In germline, CDR1 is KGHDR, CDR2 SFDVKD. CDR3 residues: CATSDTTTGASADTQYF. The CDR3 bases are TGTGCCACCAGTGATACGACAACAGGGGCGAGCGCAGATACGCAGTATTTT.

J is TRBJ2-6 and V is TRBV15; D perhaps matches TRBD2 (6 bases). The CDR3 totals 21 residues. Germline V gene data show CDR1 as LNHNV and CDR2 as YYDKDF (reference sequence). V gave up 5 bases and J gave up 0 bases, with 26 bases separating them. The chain's CDR3 is CATSLRGLLGGTRSGANVLTF. The DNA for the CDR3 is TGTGCCACCAGCCTGCGGGGACTCCTGGGGGGAACGCGCTCTGGGGCCAACGTCCTGACTTTC.

This chain uses TRBV5-4 with TRBJ2-7, with D possibly TRBD2 on 5 matching bases. Trimming pared 0 bases from V and 1 base from J, leaving 14 bases between. CDR1 and CDR2 (germline): SGHNT, YYREEE (reference sequence). CDR3 length: 16 residues. Written as DNA, the CDR3 is TGTGCCAGCAGCTTGGCCGGGATCGGGTCGTCCTACGAGCAGTACTTC. It is translated as CASSLAGIGSSYEQYF. Filled out from reference TRBV5-4 and TRBJ2-7, the complete variable domain reads ETGVTQSPTHLIKTRGQQVTLRCSSQSGHNTVSWYQQALGQGPQFIFQYYREEENGRGNFPPRFSGLQFPNYSSELNVNALELDDSALYLCASSLAGIGSSYEQYFGPGTRLTVT.